This T cell receptor (beta chain) was captured by sequencing in a study of lung T cells in sarcoidosis with Löfgren's syndrome. About the research overall: Löfgren's syndrome patients were the main repertoire analysis focus. Study observations and caveats: Sarcoidosis antigen recognition was only suggested, antigen unidentified. Multiple Löfgren's syndrome patients reportedly shared TRAV12-1 and TRBV2 CDR3 motifs, suggesting public CD4+ TCRs.

This clonotype was recorded many times. What it recognizes is unknown. TCRdb recomputed calls from the reads with MiXCR, one row per CDR3 protein. The sample lists 55,000 to 80,000 distinct CDR3 sequences; about 20% were seen once. Germline CDR1 is DFQATT and CDR2 is SNEGSKA (reference sequence). The CDR3 covers 15 residues. V shed 6 bases and J 7 bases; nucleotides not matched to a gene: 7. V usage is TRBV20-1 and J usage is TRBJ2-2, with 14 bases identical to TRBD2. Input material: CD4+ T cells from PBMCs. The source is a human donor with sarcoidosis (Löfgren's syndrome or another form), or a control subject (not recorded which). The CDR3 protein is CSARRTSGRIGELFF. The CDR3 DNA sequence: TGCAGTGCCCGGCGGACTAGCGGGAGGATCGGGGAGCTGTTTTTT.